This T cell receptor beta chain was found in a study of neurological immune-mediated disorders. This clonotype was counted at least ten times. The cDNA came from 5'RACE, which used 10-nucleotide random UMIs. In TCRdb, the 5' RACE reads were re-called with MiXCR into one record per CDR3 protein. The repertoire holds about 65,000 distinct CDR3 sequences, approximately 4.2% seen once, with roughly 2.6% in the top ten. This clonotype was obtained from a man in his fifties with multiple sclerosis. The material sequenced was PBMCs.

This chain's CDR3 is CASSFGSGGNTEAFF. Here the CDR3 DNA reads TGTGCCAGCAGTTTTGGGTCCGGGGGGAACACTGAAGCTTTCTTT. This chain links TRBV28 with TRBJ1-1; a possible D gene is TRBD1 (5 bases). Deletions cut 3 bases from V and 1 base from J, with 12 bases between. Germline CDR1 reads MDHEN; CDR2 reads SYDVKM. The CDR3 covers 15 residues.